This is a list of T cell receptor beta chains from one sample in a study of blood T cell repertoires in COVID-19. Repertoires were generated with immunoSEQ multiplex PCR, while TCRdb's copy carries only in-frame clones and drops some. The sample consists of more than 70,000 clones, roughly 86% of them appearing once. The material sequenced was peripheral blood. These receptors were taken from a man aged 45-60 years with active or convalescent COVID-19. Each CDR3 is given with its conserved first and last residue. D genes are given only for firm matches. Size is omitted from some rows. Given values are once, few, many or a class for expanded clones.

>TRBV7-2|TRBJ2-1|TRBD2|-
CASSYLTSGVYNEQFF
TGTGCCAGCAGCTACCTGACTAGCGGGGTATACAATGAGCAGTTCTTC
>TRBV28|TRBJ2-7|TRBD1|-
CASRGTGVSYEQYF
TGTGCCAGCAGAGGGACAGGGGTTTCCTACGAGCAGTACTTC
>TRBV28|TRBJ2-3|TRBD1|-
CASSRQGSDTQYF
TGTGCCAGCAGTAGACAGGGGTCAGATACGCAGTATTTT
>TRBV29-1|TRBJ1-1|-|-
CSVEIWANTEAFF
TGCAGCGTTGAAATTTGGGCGAACACTGAAGCTTTCTTT
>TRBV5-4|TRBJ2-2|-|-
CASSLGGTANTGELFF
TGTGCCAGCAGCTTGGGCGGGACGGCGAACACCGGGGAGCTGTTTTTT
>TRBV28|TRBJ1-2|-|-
CASSKSVDGYTF
TGTGCCAGCAGCAAGTCTGTAGATGGCTACACCTTC
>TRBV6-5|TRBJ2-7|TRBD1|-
CASSRDRGYEQYF
TGTGCCAGCAGTAGGGACAGGGGCTACGAGCAGTACTTC
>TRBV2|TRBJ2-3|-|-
CASSRRGYGTDTQYF
TGTGCCAGCAGTAGGAGGGGCTACGGCACAGATACGCAGTATTTT
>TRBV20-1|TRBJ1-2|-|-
CSASIDSGYGYTF
TGCAGTGCTAGTATTGATTCGGGCTATGGCTACACCTTC
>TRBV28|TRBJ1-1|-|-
CASNDPGTTNTEAFF
TGTGCCAGCAACGACCCCGGGACAACGAACACTGAAGCTTTCTTT
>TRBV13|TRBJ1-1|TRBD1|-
CASSLDRGTTEAFF
TGTGCCAGCAGCTTAGACAGGGGAACGACTGAAGCTTTCTTT
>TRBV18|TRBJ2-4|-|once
CASSPERQQNIQYF
TGTGCCAGCTCACCAGAGAGACAGCAAAACATTCAGTACTTC
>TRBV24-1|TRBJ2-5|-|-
CATSGVGGETQYF
TGTGCCACTAGCGGAGTGGGAGGAGAGACCCAGTACTTC
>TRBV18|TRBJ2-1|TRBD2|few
CASSPGAGGLNEQFF
TGTGCCAGCTCACCCGGAGCGGGGGGCCTCAATGAGCAGTTCTTC
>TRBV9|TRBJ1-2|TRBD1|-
CASSLSTGNYGYTF
TGTGCCAGCAGCTTATCGACAGGGAACTATGGCTACACCTTC
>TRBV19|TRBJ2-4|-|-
CASSTGMVAKNIQYF
TGTGCCAGTAGTACAGGGATGGTAGCCAAAAACATTCAGTACTTC
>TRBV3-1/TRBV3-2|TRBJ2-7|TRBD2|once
CASSQGRGSSYEQYF
TGTGCCAGCAGCCAAGGGCGGGGGTCCTCCTACGAGCAGTACTTC
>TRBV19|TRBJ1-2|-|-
CASSPPPGNNYGYTF
TGTGCCAGTAGTCCCCCCCCCGGGAATAACTATGGCTACACCTTC
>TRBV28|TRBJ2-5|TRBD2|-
CASSELAGGYQETQYF
TGTGCCAGCAGTGAGCTAGCGGGGGGCTACCAAGAGACCCAGTACTTC
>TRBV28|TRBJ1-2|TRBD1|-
CASSPGQVNYGYTF
TGTGCCAGCAGCCCTGGACAGGTGAACTATGGCTACACCTTC
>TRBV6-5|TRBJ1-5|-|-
CASRSGQSNQPQHF
TGTGCCAGCAGATCCGGACAGAGCAATCAGCCCCAGCATTTT
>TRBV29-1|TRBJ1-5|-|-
CSVRDGLYSGMAQHF
TGCAGCGTAAGGGACGGCCTCTATAGCGGAATGGCCCAGCATTTT